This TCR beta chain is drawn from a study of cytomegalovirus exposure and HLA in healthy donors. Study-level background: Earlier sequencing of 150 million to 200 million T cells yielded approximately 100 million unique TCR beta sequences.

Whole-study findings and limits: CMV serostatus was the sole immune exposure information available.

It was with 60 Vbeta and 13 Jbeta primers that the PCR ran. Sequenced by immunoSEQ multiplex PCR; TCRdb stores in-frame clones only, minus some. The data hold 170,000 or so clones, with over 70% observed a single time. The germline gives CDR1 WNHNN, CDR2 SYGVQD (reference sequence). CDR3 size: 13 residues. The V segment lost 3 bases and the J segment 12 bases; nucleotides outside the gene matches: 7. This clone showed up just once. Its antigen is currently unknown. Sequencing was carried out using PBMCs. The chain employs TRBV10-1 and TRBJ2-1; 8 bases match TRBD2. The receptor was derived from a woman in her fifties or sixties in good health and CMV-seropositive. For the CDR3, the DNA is TGCGCCAGCAGTGATAGCGGGGTGAGACGGCAGTTCTTC. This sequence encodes CASSDSGVRRQFF.